The 15 T cell receptor beta chains below all came from one sample that was sequenced in a study of T cells expressing NK-cell markers (dated by TCRdb to the early 2020s). Receptor amplification or capture employed 5' RACE. Sequencing was performed on an Illumina HiSeq 2000. One entry per CDR3 protein sequence results from the TCRdb reprocessing of the reads, with DNA left out. The table for this sample records a few hundred thousand distinct CDR3 sequences. Of the sample, about 0.39% falls within the top ten clones. The sample comprised blood T cells: a sorted CD56 or NKG2C T cell subset, CD4+ or CD8+ T cells, or bulk PBMC T cells (not recorded which). These TCRs come from a man between 18 and 35 years old in good health. Donor details come from another sample of the same person, matched by shared clones.

V and J are TRBV20-1 and TRBJ1-1. The CDR3 is made up of 11 amino acids. CDR1 and CDR2 (germline): DFQATT, SNEGSKA (reference sequence). This CDR3 is CSAPRDTEAFF.

The V call is TRBV24-1, the J call TRBJ2-1. Germline-derived CDR1 and CDR2 are KGHDR and SFDVKD. This CDR3 is 12 amino acids long. CDR3 in amino acids: CATSDETDEQFF.

This chain connects TRBV29-1 to TRBJ1-2; TCRdb's D call of TRBD1 is untestable without DNA. Germline V gene sequence: CDR1 SQVTM, CDR2 ANQGSEA. The CDR3 extends over 13 amino acids. The CDR3 spells CSVEQGARHGYTF.

V usage is TRBV13 and J usage is TRBJ1-2; TCRdb gives TRBD1 as the D gene, but with no DNA this cannot be confirmed. In germline, CDR1 is PRHDT, CDR2 FYEKMQ (reference sequence). The CDR3 is 15 amino acids. CDR3 in amino acids: CASSPGAVKTYGYTF. The variable domain in full, completed from reference TRBV13 and TRBJ1-2, reads AAGVIQSPRHLIKEKRETATLKCYPIPRHDTVYWYQQGPGQDPQFLISFYEKMQSDKGSIPDRFSAQQFSDYHSELNMSSLELGDSALYFCASSPGAVKTYGYTFGSGTRLTVV.

The CDR3 here is CATSGTREASYNEQFF. This chain joins TRBV24-1 and TRBJ2-1. Germline V gene lookup returns CDR1 KGHDR and CDR2 SFDVKD. The CDR3 runs 16 residues.

This rearrangement joins TRBV20-1 to TRBJ2-3; TCRdb's assignment of TRBD2 cannot be checked, as there is no DNA. CDR1 is DFQATT and CDR2 is SNEGSKA in the germline V gene (reference sequence). There are 17 residues in the CDR3. Here the CDR3 reads CSLDAASGRPRSDTQYF.

V gene TRBV20-1 combines with J gene TRBJ1-2. Germline values: CDR1 DFQATT, CDR2 SNEGSKA (reference sequence). The CDR3 is 12 amino acids. The CDR3: CSAFSTTEGYTF.

Here the CDR3 reads CASSEAGGIYYEQYF. This rearrangement joins TRBV9 to TRBJ2-7. Per the germline V gene, CDR1 is SGDLS and CDR2 is YYNGEE. The CDR3 loop spans 15 amino acids.

J is TRBJ2-5 and V is TRBV20-1. CDR1 DFQATT and CDR2 SNEGSKA come from the germline V gene (reference sequence). The CDR3 length is 14 residues. The CDR3 protein is CSARGGFGLETQYF.

The rearrangement joins TRBV11-2 to TRBJ2-5. Germline V gene data show CDR1 as SGHAT and CDR2 as FQNNGV. The CDR3 runs 13 residues. CDR3 protein: CASSLELKASQYF.

The chain couples TRBV7-2 to TRBJ2-1; with no DNA, the TCRdb D assignment of TRBD1 cannot be verified. Germline CDR1 and CDR2: SGHTA and FQGNSA. This CDR3 spans 14 amino acids. This CDR3 reads CASSFGEGRHEQFF.

The CDR3 spells CASSQGLAGGLTGELFF. V gene TRBV4-3 combines with J gene TRBJ2-2; TCRdb's D gene call, TRBD2, goes unchecked for lack of DNA. Germline CDR1 is LGHNA and CDR2 is YSLEER. The length of the CDR3 is 17 residues.

The chain carries TRBV29-1 and TRBJ1-1; TCRdb calls TRBD1, which cannot be checked without DNA. In germline, CDR1 is SQVTM, CDR2 ANQGSEA. There are 11 residues in the CDR3. The CDR3 here is CSVERGTRAFF.

The chain links TRBV6-2 or TRBV6-3 to TRBJ2-5. The germline CDR1 and CDR2 sequences are MNHEY and SVGEGT. CDR3 length: 13 amino acids. This CDR3 reads CASSDTDQETQYF.

The chain recombines TRBV29-1 with TRBJ2-7; TCRdb reports TRBD1, a call that lacks DNA to check it against. Germline-derived CDR1 and CDR2 are SQVTM and ANQGSEA. This CDR3 is built from 14 residues. The CDR3 region is CSGKTGGFPYEQYF.